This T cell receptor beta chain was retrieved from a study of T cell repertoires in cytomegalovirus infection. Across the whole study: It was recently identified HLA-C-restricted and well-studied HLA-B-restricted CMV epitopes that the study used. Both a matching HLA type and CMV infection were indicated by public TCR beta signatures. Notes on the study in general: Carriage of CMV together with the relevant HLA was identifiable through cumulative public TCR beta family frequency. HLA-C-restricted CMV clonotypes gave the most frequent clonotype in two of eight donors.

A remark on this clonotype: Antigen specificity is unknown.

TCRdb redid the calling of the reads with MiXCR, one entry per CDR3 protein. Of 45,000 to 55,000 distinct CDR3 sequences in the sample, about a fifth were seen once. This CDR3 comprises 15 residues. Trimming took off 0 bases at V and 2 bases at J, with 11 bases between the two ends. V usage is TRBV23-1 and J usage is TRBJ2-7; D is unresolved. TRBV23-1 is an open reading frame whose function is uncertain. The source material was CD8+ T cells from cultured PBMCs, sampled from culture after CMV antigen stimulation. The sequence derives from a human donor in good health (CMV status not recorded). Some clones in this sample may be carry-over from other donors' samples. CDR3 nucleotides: TGCGCCAGCAGTCAATCGGCAGGACCTCCCTACGAGCAGTACTTC. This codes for CASSQSAGPPYEQYF.